The 24 T cell receptor beta chains below all came from one sample that was sequenced in a study of response to subunit inactivated influenza vaccine. In TCRdb, the RT-PCR reads were re-called with MiXCR into one record per CDR3 protein. The sample consists of about 530,000 distinct CDR3 sequences, roughly 10% of them appearing once. Sequenced here: PBMCs from blood, sampled on the day of vaccination. The receptors shown here come from a man aged 45-65 years who received an inactivated influenza vaccine.

This clonotype has at least ten counts. V usage is TRBV10-3 and J usage is TRBJ2-3; 8 bases align to TRBD2. Unmatched junction bases numbered 5, after V lost 0 bases and J lost 0 bases. The CDR3 loop spans 17 amino acids. Germline lookup yields CDR1 ENHRY and CDR2 SYGVKD. In DNA, the CDR3 is TGTGCCATCAGTGAGTCAGGGAGCGGGGGAAGCACAGATACGCAGTATTTT. It codes for CAISESGSGGSTDTQYF.

About this clonotype itself: A read error may be the cause here, since a much bigger clone is one base away. The chain is built from TRBV20-1 and TRBJ1-5; tentative D call: TRBD1 (6 bases). The CDR3 loop spans 13 amino acids. Germline loops: CDR1 DFQATT, CDR2 SNEGSKA (reference sequence). The CDR3 loop is CSARQDSDQPQHF. The CDR3 bases are TGCAGTGCGAGACAGGATAGCGATCAGCCCCAGCATTTT.

The rearrangement joins TRBV4-3 to TRBJ1-1; possible D gene TRBD1, 5 bases. Trimming left V 6 bases short and J 4 bases short, with 15 bases between. This CDR3 has 14 amino acids. Germline V gives CDR1 LGHNA, CDR2 YSLEER. This CDR3 reads CASRLGVSGTEAFF. Here the CDR3 DNA reads TGCGCCAGCAGGCTGGGGGTCTCGGGCACTGAAGCTTTCTTT.

This clonotype was seen a handful of times. V and J are TRBV6-2 or TRBV6-3 and TRBJ2-7; 9 positions agree with TRBD2. The CDR3 runs to 14 residues. J lost 3 bases, V lost 6 bases, and 6 bases had no gene match. The germline V gene has CDR1 MNHEY and CDR2 SVGEGT. Here the CDR3 DNA reads TGTGCCAGCAGCTCCGGGACTAGCCTCTACGAGCAGTACTTC. This encodes CASSSGTSLYEQYF.

The J gene is TRBJ1-3, the V gene TRBV6-5; D remains unclear. From germline, CDR1 is MNHEY and CDR2 SVGAGI. Trimming pared 0 bases from V and 0 bases from J, leaving 12 bases between. The CDR3 loop spans 17 amino acids. The CDR3 region is CASSYSHTQSSGNTIYF. CDR3 DNA sequence: TGTGCCAGCAGTTACTCGCACACCCAAAGCTCTGGAAACACCATATATTTT.

This clonotype was seen repeatedly, ten times or more. The V and J genes are TRBV5-1 and TRBJ2-7; 13 bases line up with TRBD2. The trim removed 7 bases at V and 3 bases at J, leaving 7 bases unmatched. This CDR3 is 15 amino acids long. CDR1 and CDR2 from the germline V gene are SGHRS and YFSETQ. The CDR3 loop reads CASHGTSGNVYEQYF. CDR3 nucleotide sequence: TGCGCCAGCCACGGGACTAGCGGGAACGTCTACGAGCAGTACTTC.

In its sample, this clonotype was seen a few times. The chain couples TRBV30 to TRBJ2-7, with a possible D match to TRBD2 (5 bases). Germline CDR1 reads GTSNPN; CDR2 reads SVGIG (reference sequence). This CDR3 comprises 12 residues. V lost 3 bases, J lost 6 bases, and 12 bases lay in between. The CDR3 coding sequence is TGTGCCTGGAGCCCAGAAAGCGGCGAGCAGTACTTC. Protein: CAWSPESGEQYF.

This clonotype was found a few times. The chain joins TRBV14 to TRBJ1-4; 10 bases align to TRBD1. The CDR3 covers 14 residues. V trimming: 7 bases; J trimming: 10 bases; junction bases outside the gene matches: 9. CDR1 is SGHDN and CDR2 is FVKESK in the germline V gene. The CDR3 DNA reads TGTGCCAGCACCTGGGGACAGGGGAAAGTAAAACTGTTTTTT. Protein sequence: CASTWGQGKVKLFF. Looking up the rest from reference TRBV14 and TRBJ1-4 gives the full variable domain: EAGVTQFPSHSVIEKGQTVTLRCDPISGHDNLYWYRRVMGKEIKFLLHFVKESKQDESGMPNNRFLAERTGGTYSTLKVQPAELEDSGVYFCASTWGQGKVKLFFGSGTQLSVL.

This clonotype came up a few times. V gene TRBV20-1 combines with J gene TRBJ2-5; 9 nucleotides match TRBD2. There are 17 residues in the CDR3. In germline, CDR1 is DFQATT, CDR2 SNEGSKA (reference sequence). V lost 0 bases, J lost 1 base, and 9 bases stayed unmatched. The chain's CDR3 is CSARDTFGLASQETQYF. CDR3 coding DNA: TGCAGTGCTAGAGATACCTTCGGACTAGCGAGCCAAGAGACCCAGTACTTC.

The chain employs TRBV27 and TRBJ2-2; no definite D call. CDR1 and CDR2 (germline): MNHEY, SMNVEV (reference sequence). This CDR3 is built from 14 residues. V was pared by 8 bases and J by 4 bases, with 14 bases between. CDR3 residues: CASWARVPTGELFF. CDR3 nucleotides: TGTGCCAGCTGGGCCCGGGTTCCCACCGGGGAGCTGTTTTTT.

This clonotype was counted ten times or more. V gene TRBV12-3 or TRBV12-4 combines with J gene TRBJ2-5; D gene unclear. Trimming took off 6 bases at V and 3 bases at J, with 11 bases between the two ends. The CDR3 length is 13 residues. The CDR3 region is CASRRPEEETQYF. CDR3 nucleotide sequence: TGTGCCAGCAGAAGACCAGAGGAAGAGACCCAGTACTTC.

This clonotype has ten or more counts. The rearrangement uses TRBV5-1 and TRBJ2-1; D uncertain. The germline V and J ends were trimmed by 0 bases and 0 bases, with 7 bases remaining between them. The germline V gene encodes CDR1 SGHRS and CDR2 YFSETQ. CDR3 length: 15 amino acids. This chain's CDR3 is CASSLGQVSYNEQFF. CDR3 in DNA: TGCGCCAGCAGCTTGGGGCAGGTCTCCTACAATGAGCAGTTCTTC.

A few counts support this clonotype. The J gene is TRBJ2-1, the V gene TRBV5-1; 14 nucleotides agree with TRBD2. CDR1 is SGHRS, CDR2 YFSETQ, per germline. This CDR3 spans 16 amino acids. Germline trimming cut 4 bases from V and 7 bases from J; bases unmatched to any gene: 7. The CDR3: CASSGLAGGVGNEQFF. The CDR3 DNA reads TGCGCCAGCAGCGGACTAGCGGGAGGCGTGGGGAATGAGCAGTTCTTC.

On this clonotype: The junction and the germline gene differ at one end; a read error may be behind it. The rearrangement links TRBV7-9 to TRBJ2-1; D gene unclear. This CDR3 region has 10 residues. Germline V lookup: CDR1 SEHNR, CDR2 FQNEAQ (reference sequence). This chain's CDR3 is CASSSGPLVF. CDR3 DNA sequence: TGTGCCAGCAGCTCCGGGCCGCTGGTCTTC. The whole variable domain, filled in from reference TRBV7-9 and TRBJ2-1, reads DTGVSQNPRHKITKRGQNVTFRCDPISEHNRLYWYRQTLGQGPEFLTYFQNEAQLEKSRLLSDRFSAERPKGSFSTLEIQRTEQGDSAMYLCASSSGPLVFGPGTRLTVL.

V and J are TRBV6-2 or TRBV6-3 and TRBJ2-1, with 12 nucleotides matching TRBD2. The CDR3 has 15 residues. Germline V gives CDR1 MNHEY, CDR2 SVGEGT. The junction had 2 bases not matched to a gene; V was cut back by 5 bases and J by 3 bases. CDR3 DNA: TGTGCCAGCAGTAAGACTAGCGGGGGCTACAATGAGCAGTTCTTC. Its translation is CASSKTSGGYNEQFF.

V gene TRBV6-5 combines with J gene TRBJ2-1, with 11 bases matching TRBD1. The CDR3 sequence is 16 residues long. Germline V gene sequence: CDR1 MNHEY, CDR2 SVGAGI. The V segment lost 1 base and the J segment 6 bases; nucleotides outside the gene matches: 5. The CDR3 loop reads CASSYFGTGGLNEQFF. CDR3 bases: TGTGCCAGCAGTTACTTCGGGACAGGGGGGCTCAATGAGCAGTTCTTC.

The chain joins TRBV10-3 to TRBJ1-1; maybe TRBD1 (5 bases). The CDR3 has 15 amino acids. Trimming pared 2 bases from V and 4 bases from J, leaving 14 bases between. The V gene's germline CDR1 is ENHRY and CDR2 SYGVKD. This CDR3 is CAISELAWGSTEAFF. The CDR3 nucleotides are TGTGCCATCAGTGAGCTAGCGTGGGGGAGCACTGAAGCTTTCTTT.

The chain couples TRBV3-1 to TRBJ2-3; D not certain. CDR3 length: 15 residues. The V gene lost 4 bases and the J gene lost 1 base, with 12 bases spanning the gap. From germline, CDR1 is LGHDT and CDR2 YNNKEL (reference sequence). This CDR3 is CASSPISSGTDTQYF. DNA for the CDR3: TGTGCCAGCAGCCCCATATCAAGTGGCACAGATACGCAGTATTTT.

This clonotype was seen a handful of times. V is TRBV7-9 and J is TRBJ2-5; TRBD2 matches 10 bases. This CDR3 has 16 residues. Germline-derived CDR1 and CDR2 are SEHNR and FQNEAQ (reference sequence). Trimming cost V 5 bases and J 5 bases; bases outside gene matches: 11. CDR3 nucleotides: TGTGCCAGCAGCCTATTCACTAGCGGGATCAAGGAGACCCAGTACTTC. Translating gives CASSLFTSGIKETQYF.

Comments on this clonotype: Germline and junction disagree at one end, which may indicate a read error. The chain combines TRBV7-2 with TRBJ2-1; D is unclear. Germline V gene lookup returns CDR1 SGHTA and CDR2 FQGNSA. This CDR3 comprises 11 residues. This chain's CDR3 is CASSFRSRWVF. The CDR3 DNA is TGTGCCAGCAGCTTTCGCTCCAGGTGGGTCTTC.

V gene TRBV19 combines with J gene TRBJ1-5, with D hard to call. The CDR3 length is 16 residues. Trimming cost V 4 bases and J 7 bases, with 20 bases left between them. Germline values: CDR1 LNHDA, CDR2 SQIVND (reference sequence). Written as DNA, the CDR3 is TGTGCCAGTAGTAATGGTCCCGGTGGCAGAAAACAGCCCCAGCATTTT. Amino acid sequence: CASSNGPGGRKQPQHF.

The chain recombines TRBV5-1 with TRBJ2-3, with unresolved D. CDR3 length: 13 amino acids. The ends were cut back, 2 bases at V and 6 bases at J, with 10 bases in the middle. CDR1 is SGHRS, CDR2 YFSETQ, per germline. For the CDR3, the DNA is TGCGCCAGCAGCTTAGAGTCGCGGGATACGCAGTATTTT. Translation: CASSLESRDTQYF.

This clonotype showed up just a few times. This chain connects TRBV29-1 to TRBJ2-3; D unresolved. Trimming pared 2 bases from V and 2 bases from J, leaving 8 bases between. The CDR3 covers 13 residues. CDR1 is SQVTM and CDR2 is ANQGSEA in the germline V gene. In nucleotides, the CDR3 is TGCAGCGTTGAACAGGACGTCACAGATACGCAGTATTTT. Protein product: CSVEQDVTDTQYF.

The chain combines TRBV6-2 or TRBV6-3 with TRBJ2-7; 9 nucleotides match TRBD2. V gave up 1 base and J gave up 6 bases; unmatched junction bases: 10. Germline-derived CDR1 and CDR2 are MNHEY and SVGEGT. CDR3 length equals 16 residues. The DNA for the CDR3 is TGTGCCAGCAGTTACTACCTTAGCGGGGGCTCCGGCGAGCAGTACTTC. Translated: CASSYYLSGGSGEQYF.